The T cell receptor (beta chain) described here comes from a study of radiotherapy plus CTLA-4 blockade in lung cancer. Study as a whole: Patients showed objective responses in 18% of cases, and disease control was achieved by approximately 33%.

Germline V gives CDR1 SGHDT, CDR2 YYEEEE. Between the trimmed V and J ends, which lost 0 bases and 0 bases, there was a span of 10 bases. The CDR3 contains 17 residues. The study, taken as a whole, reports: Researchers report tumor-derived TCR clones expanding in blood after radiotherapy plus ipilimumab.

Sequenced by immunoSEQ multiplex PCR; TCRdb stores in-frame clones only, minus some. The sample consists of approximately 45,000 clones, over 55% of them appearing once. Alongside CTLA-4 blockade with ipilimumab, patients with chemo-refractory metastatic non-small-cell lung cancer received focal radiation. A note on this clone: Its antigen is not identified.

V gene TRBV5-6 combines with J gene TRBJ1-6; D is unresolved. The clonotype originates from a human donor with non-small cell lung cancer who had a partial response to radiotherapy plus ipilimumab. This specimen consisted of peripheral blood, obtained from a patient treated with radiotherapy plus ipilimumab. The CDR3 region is CASSLDASSSYNSPLHF. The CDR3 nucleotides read TGTGCCAGCAGCTTGGACGCCTCCAGCTCCTATAATTCACCCCTCCACTTT.